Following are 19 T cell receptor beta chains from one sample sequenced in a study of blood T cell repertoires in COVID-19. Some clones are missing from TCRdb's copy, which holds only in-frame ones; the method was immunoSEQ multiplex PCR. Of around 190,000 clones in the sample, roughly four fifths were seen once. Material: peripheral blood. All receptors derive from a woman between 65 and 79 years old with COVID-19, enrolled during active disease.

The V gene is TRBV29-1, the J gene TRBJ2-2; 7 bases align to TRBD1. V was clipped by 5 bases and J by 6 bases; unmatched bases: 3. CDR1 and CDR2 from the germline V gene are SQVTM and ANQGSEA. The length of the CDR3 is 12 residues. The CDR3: CSVSGTAGELFF. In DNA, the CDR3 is TGCAGCGTTTCCGGGACAGCCGGGGAGCTGTTTTTT.

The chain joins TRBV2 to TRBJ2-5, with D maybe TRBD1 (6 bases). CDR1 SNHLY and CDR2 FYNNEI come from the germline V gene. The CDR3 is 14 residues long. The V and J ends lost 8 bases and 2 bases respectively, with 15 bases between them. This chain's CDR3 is CASGRQVRQETQYF. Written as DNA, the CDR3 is TGTGCCAGCGGCCGACAGGTCAGACAAGAGACCCAGTACTTC.

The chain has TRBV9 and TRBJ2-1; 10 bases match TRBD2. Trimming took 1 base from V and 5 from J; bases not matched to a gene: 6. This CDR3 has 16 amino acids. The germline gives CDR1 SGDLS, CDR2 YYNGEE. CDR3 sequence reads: CASSVISGRSNNEQFF. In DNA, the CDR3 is TGTGCCAGCAGCGTAATTAGCGGGAGGTCTAACAATGAGCAGTTCTTC.

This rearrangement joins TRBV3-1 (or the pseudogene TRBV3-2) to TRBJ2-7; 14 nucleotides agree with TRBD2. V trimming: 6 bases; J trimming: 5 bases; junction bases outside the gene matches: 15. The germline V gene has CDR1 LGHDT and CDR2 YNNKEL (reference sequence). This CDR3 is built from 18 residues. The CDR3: CASSTKGAGTSGRNEQYF. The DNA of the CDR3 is TGTGCCAGCAGTACTAAGGGGGCCGGGACTAGCGGGAGAAACGAGCAGTACTTC.

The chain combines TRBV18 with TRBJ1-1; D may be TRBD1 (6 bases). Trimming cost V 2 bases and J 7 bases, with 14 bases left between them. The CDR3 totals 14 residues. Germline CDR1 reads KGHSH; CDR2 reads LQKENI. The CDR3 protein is CASSPSLGGYEAFF. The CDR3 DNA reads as TGTGCCAGCTCACCATCTCTTGGGGGCTATGAAGCTTTCTTT.

CDR3 DNA sequence: TGTGCCAGTAGTATCCGGACAGGGAGAGGCAATCAGCCCCAGCATTTT. Residues: CASSIRTGRGNQPQHF. The rearrangement joins TRBV19 to TRBJ1-5, with TRBD1 matching over 8 bases. The CDR3 sequence is 16 residues long. Trimming cost V 3 bases and J 2 bases; bases outside gene matches: 6. Germline V lookup: CDR1 LNHDA, CDR2 SQIVND (reference sequence).

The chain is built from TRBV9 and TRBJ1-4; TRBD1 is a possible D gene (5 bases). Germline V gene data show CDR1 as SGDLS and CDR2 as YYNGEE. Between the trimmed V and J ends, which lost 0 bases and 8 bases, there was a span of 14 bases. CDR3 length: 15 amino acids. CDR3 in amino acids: CASSVEGQGAEKLFF. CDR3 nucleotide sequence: TGTGCCAGCAGCGTAGAAGGGCAGGGCGCGGAAAAACTGTTTTTT.

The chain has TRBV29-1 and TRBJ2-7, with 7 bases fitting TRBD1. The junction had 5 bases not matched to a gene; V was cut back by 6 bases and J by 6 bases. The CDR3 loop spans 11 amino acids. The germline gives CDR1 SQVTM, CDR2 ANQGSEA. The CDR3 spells CSVTQGPEQYF. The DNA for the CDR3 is TGCAGCGTGACACAGGGGCCCGAGCAGTACTTC.

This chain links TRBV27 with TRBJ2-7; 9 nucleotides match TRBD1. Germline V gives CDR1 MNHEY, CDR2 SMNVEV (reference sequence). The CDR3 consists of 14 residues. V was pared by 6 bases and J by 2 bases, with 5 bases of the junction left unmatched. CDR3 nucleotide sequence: TGTGCCAGCAGCCTGGACAGGGGACCCTACGAGCAGTACTTC. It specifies CASSLDRGPYEQYF.

CDR3 nucleotide sequence: TGTGCCAGCAGCTATGGACAGGGATCTCTCGGGGCCAACGTCCTGACTTTC. Translated: CASSYGQGSLGANVLTF. The J gene is TRBJ2-6, the V gene TRBV7-9, with 8 positions matching TRBD1. The length of the CDR3 is 17 residues. Germline CDR1 reads SEHNR; CDR2 reads FQNEAQ (reference sequence). Trimming took 4 bases from V and 4 from J; bases not matched to a gene: 9.

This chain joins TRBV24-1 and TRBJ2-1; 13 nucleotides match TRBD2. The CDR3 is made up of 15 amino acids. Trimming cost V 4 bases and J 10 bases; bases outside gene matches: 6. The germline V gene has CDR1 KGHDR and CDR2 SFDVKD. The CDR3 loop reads CATSDGLAGVAEQFF. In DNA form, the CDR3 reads TGTGCCACCAGTGACGGACTAGCGGGAGTGGCGGAGCAGTTCTTC.

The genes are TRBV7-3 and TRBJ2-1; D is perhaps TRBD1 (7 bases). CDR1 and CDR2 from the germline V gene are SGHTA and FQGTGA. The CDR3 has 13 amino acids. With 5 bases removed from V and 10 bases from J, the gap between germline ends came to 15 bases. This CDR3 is CASSLQGRREQFF. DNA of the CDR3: TGTGCCAGCAGCCTACAGGGGAGGAGGGAGCAGTTCTTC.

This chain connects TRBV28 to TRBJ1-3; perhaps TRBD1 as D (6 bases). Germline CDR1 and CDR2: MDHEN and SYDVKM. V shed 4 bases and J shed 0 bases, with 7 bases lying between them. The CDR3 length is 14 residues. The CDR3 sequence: CASSSQGSGNTIYF. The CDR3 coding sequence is TGTGCCAGCAGTTCACAGGGCTCTGGAAACACCATATATTTT.

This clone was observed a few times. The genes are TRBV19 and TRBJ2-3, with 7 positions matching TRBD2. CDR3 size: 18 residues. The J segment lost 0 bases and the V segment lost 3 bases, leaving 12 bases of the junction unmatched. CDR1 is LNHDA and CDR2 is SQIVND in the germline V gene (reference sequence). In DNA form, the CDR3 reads TGTGCCAGTAGTATCGATCGTGGGAGCGGGAAGAGCACAGATACGCAGTATTTT. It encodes CASSIDRGSGKSTDTQYF.

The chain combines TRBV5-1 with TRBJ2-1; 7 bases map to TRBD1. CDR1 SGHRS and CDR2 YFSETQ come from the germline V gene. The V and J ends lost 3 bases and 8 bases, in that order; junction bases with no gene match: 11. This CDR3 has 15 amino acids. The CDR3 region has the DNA TGCGCCAGCAGCTCGGCGAGGGGGCCCAGCGATGAGCAGTTCTTC. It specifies CASSSARGPSDEQFF. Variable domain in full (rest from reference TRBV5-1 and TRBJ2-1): KAGVTQTPRYLIKTRGQQVTLSCSPISGHRSVSWYQQTPGQGLQFLFEYFSETQRNKGNFPGRFSGRQFSNSRSEMNVSTLELGDSALYLCASSSARGPSDEQFFGPGTRLTVL.

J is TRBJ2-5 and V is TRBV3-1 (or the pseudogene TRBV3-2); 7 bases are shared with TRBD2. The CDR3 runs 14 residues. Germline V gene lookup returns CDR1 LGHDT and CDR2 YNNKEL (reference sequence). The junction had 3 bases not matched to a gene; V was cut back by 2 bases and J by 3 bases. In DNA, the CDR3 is TGTGCCAGCAGCCAATTAGCGGGCAAAGAGACCCAGTACTTC. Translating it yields CASSQLAGKETQYF.

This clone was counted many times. In DNA, the CDR3 is TGTGCCAGCAGGGTAGGAGGGGGCGTCGCAGATACGCAGTATTTT. Its protein product is CASRVGGGVADTQYF. The chain uses TRBV28 and TRBJ2-3; tentative D call: TRBD1 (7 bases). V lost 6 bases to trimming and J lost 4 bases, with 17 bases between them. CDR3 length: 15 residues. Germline CDR1 MDHEN, CDR2 SYDVKM.

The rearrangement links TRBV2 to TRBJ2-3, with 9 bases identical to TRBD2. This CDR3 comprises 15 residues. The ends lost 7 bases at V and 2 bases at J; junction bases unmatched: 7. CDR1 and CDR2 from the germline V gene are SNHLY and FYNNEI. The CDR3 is CASTLVAGATDTQYF. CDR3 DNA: TGTGCCAGCACTCTAGTAGCGGGAGCCACAGATACGCAGTATTTT.

The CDR3 DNA reads as TGTGCCAGCAGTCCCGGGACTAGCGGGAACCAAGGTTTTTACAATGAGCAGTTCTTC. As protein: CASSPGTSGNQGFYNEQFF. The V and J genes are TRBV6-6 and TRBJ2-1, with 13 positions matching TRBD2. In germline, CDR1 is MNHNY, CDR2 SVGAGI (reference sequence). This CDR3 has 19 residues. The J segment lost 4 bases and the V segment lost 5 bases, leaving 14 bases of the junction unmatched.